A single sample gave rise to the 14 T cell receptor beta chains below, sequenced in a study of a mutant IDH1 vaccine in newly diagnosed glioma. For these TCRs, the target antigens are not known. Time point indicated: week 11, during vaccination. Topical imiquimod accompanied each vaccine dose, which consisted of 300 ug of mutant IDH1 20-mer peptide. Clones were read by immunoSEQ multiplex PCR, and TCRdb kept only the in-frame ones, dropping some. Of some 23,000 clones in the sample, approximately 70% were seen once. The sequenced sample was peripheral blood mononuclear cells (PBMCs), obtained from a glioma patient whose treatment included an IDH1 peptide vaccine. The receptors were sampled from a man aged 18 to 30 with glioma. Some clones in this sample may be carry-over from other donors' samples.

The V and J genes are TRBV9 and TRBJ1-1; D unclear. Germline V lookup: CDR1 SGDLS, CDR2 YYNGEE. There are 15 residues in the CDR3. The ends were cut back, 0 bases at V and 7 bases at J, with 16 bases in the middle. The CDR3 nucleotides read TGTGCCAGCAGCGTAGGGAGTTTGGGAGGTAATGAAGCTTTCTTT. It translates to CASSVGSLGGNEAFF.

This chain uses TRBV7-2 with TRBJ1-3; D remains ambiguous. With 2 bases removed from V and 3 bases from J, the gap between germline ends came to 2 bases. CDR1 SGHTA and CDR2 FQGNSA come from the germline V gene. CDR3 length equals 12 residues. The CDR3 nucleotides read TGTGCCAGCAGCTTACTTGGAAACACCATATATTTT. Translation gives CASSLLGNTIYF.

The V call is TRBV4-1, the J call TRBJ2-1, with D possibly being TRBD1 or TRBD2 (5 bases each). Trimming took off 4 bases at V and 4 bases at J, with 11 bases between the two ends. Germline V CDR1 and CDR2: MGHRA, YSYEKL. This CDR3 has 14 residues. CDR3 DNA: TGCGCCAGCAGCCCGGGGCCCTCATACAATGAGCAGTTCTTC. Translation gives CASSPGPSYNEQFF.

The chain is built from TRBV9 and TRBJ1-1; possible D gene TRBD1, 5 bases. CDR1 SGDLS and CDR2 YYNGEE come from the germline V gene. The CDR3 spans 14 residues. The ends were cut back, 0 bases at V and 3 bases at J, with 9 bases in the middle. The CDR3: CASSVGGMDTEAFF. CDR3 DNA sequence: TGTGCCAGCAGCGTAGGGGGCATGGACACTGAAGCTTTCTTT.

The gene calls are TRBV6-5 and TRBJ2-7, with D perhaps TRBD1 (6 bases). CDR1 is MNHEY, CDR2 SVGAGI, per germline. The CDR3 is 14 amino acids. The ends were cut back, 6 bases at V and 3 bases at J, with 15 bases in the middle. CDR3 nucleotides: TGTGCCAGCAGACCTGGACAGAATTTCTACGAGCAGTACTTC. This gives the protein CASRPGQNFYEQYF.

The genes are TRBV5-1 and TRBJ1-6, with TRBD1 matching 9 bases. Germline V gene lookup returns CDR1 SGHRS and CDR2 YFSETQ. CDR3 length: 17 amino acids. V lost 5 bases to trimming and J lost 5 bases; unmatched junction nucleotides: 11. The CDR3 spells CASSLGFGTGNNSPLHF. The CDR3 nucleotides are TGCGCCAGCAGTCTTGGATTCGGGACAGGGAATAATTCACCCCTCCACTTT.

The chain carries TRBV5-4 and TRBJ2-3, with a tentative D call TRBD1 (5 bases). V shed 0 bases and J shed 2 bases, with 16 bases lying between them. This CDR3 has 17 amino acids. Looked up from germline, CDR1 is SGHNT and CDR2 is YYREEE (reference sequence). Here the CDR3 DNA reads TGTGCCAGCAGCTTGGAAGGACACCGATTGGTCACAGATACGCAGTATTTT. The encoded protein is CASSLEGHRLVTDTQYF.

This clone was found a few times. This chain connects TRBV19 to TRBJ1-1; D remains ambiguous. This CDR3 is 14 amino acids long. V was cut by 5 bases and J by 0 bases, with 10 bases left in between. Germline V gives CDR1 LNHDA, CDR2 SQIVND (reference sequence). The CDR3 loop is CASSPRRMNTEAFF. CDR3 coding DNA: TGTGCCAGTAGTCCAAGGAGGATGAACACTGAAGCTTTCTTT.

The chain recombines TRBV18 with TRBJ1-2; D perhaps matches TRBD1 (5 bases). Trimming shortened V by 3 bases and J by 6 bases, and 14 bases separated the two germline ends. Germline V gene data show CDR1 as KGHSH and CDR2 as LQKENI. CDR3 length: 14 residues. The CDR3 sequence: CASSPGVMGHGYTF. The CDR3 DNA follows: TGTGCCAGCTCACCCGGGGTTATGGGACATGGCTACACCTTC.

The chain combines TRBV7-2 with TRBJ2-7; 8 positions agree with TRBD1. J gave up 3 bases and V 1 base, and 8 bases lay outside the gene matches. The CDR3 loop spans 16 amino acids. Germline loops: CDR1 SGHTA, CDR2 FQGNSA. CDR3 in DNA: TGTGCCAGCAGCTTAGAGGGTCTTGGACAGGGCTACGAGCAGTACTTC. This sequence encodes CASSLEGLGQGYEQYF.

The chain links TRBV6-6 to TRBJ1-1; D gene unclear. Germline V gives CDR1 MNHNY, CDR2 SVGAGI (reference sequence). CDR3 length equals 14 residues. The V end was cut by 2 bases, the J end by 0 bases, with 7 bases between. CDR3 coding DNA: TGTGCCAGCAGTTACGGGCAGCTGAACACTGAAGCTTTCTTT. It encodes CASSYGQLNTEAFF.

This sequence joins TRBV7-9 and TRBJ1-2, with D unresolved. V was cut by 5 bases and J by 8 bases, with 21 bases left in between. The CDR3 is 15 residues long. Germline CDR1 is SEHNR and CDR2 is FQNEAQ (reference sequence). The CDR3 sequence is CASSPSSGRERGYTF. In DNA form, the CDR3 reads TGTGCCAGCAGCCCTTCCTCGGGCCGGGAGAGGGGCTACACCTTC.

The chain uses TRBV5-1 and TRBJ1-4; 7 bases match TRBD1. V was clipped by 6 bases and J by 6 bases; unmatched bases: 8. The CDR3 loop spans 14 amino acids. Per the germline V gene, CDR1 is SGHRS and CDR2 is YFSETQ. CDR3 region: CASKVDRAHEKLFF. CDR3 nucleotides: TGCGCCAGCAAAGTCGACAGGGCCCATGAAAAACTGTTTTTT.

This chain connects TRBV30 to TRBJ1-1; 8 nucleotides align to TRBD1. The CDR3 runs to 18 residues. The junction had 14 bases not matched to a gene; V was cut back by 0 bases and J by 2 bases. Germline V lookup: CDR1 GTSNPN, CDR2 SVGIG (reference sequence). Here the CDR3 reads CAWSVRAGGIRGNTEAFF. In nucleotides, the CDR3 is TGTGCCTGGAGTGTACGGGCAGGGGGCATCAGGGGAAACACTGAAGCTTTCTTT.